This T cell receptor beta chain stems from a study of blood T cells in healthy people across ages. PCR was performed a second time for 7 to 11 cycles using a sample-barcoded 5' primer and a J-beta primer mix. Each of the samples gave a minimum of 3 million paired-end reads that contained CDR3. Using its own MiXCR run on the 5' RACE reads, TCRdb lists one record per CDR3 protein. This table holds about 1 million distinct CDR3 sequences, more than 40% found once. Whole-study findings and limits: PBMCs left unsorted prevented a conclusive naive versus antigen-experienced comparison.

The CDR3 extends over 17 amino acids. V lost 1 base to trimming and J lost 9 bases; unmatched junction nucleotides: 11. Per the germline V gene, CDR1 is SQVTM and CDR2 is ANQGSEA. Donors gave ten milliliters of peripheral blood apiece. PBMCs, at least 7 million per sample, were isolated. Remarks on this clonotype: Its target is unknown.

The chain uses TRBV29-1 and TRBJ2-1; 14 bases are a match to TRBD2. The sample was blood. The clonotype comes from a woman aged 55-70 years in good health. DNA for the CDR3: TGCAGCGTTGAAGGGACAGCGACTAGCGGGAGGGTCGGTGAGCAGTTCTTC. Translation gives CSVEGTATSGRVGEQFF.